These 23 T cell receptor beta chains were sequenced from one sample in a study of OX40 agonist ivuxolimab in advanced cancers. TCRdb keeps only in-frame clones here, not all; method: immunoSEQ multiplex PCR. This sample has about 100,000 clones, with approximately 94% found just once. Sequences were derived from CD4+ or CD8+ T cells sorted from blood, sampled in a trial of the OX40 agonist ivuxolimab. The receptors shown here come from an adult with an advanced solid tumor such as melanoma, head and neck, liver or kidney cancer.

The V gene is TRBV6-5, the J gene TRBJ1-5, with D unresolved. Trimming left V 4 bases short and J 5 bases short, with 6 bases between. The CDR3 has 12 amino acids. CDR1 and CDR2 (germline): MNHEY, SVGAGI. The CDR3 DNA reads as TGTGCCAGCAGTTTTGAGTATCAGCCCCAGCATTTT. Protein product: CASSFEYQPQHF.

The V and J genes are TRBV9 and TRBJ2-1, with a possible D match to TRBD2 (5 bases). This CDR3 has 13 amino acids. Germline V lookup: CDR1 SGDLS, CDR2 YYNGEE. The germline V and J ends were trimmed by 4 bases and 3 bases, with 8 bases remaining between them. Written as DNA, the CDR3 is TGTGCCAGCAGCATCCGGGACTACAATGAGCAGTTCTTC. It encodes CASSIRDYNEQFF. Using reference TRBV9 and TRBJ2-1 for the parts outside the CDR3, the full variable domain is DSGVTQTPKHLITATGQRVTLRCSPRSGDLSVYWYQQSLDQGLQFLIQYYNGEERAKGNILERFSAQQFPDLHSELNLSSLELGDSALYFCASSIRDYNEQFFGPGTRLTVL.

The genes are TRBV7-3 and TRBJ2-3, with D possibly being TRBD2 (6 bases). The CDR3 totals 14 residues. Germline CDR1 SGHTA, CDR2 FQGTGA. Deletions cut 6 bases from V and 1 base from J, with 11 bases between. The CDR3 nucleotides read TGTGCCAGCAGTCCGGGAGTTGGCACAGATACGCAGTATTTT. This gives the protein CASSPGVGTDTQYF.

The V and J genes are TRBV4-1 and TRBJ1-2, with D unclear. CDR3 length: 15 amino acids. Trimming took off 0 bases at V and 7 bases at J, with 15 bases between the two ends. Germline V lookup: CDR1 MGHRA, CDR2 YSYEKL. CDR3 in amino acids: CASSQEVLSPTGYTF. DNA for the CDR3: TGCGCCAGCAGCCAAGAGGTTCTGAGCCCGACTGGCTACACCTTC.

V and J are TRBV4-1 and TRBJ2-1; TRBD2 aligns across 11 bases. V was clipped by 1 base and J by 4 bases; unmatched bases: 0. Germline CDR1 MGHRA, CDR2 YSYEKL. The CDR3 sequence is 15 residues long. The CDR3 loop reads CASSQGLAGYNEQFF. DNA for the CDR3: TGCGCCAGCAGCCAAGGACTAGCGGGGTACAATGAGCAGTTCTTC.

The V and J genes are TRBV5-1 and TRBJ1-1; D is ambiguous. V was clipped by 6 bases and J by 8 bases, with 17 bases between them. The CDR3 extends over 13 amino acids. CDR1 and CDR2 from the germline V gene are SGHRS and YFSETQ. CDR3 bases: TGCGCCAGCAAGACACCGGCGGGGATCGAAGCTTTCTTT. This translates into CASKTPAGIEAFF.

On this clone: The germline gene is not matched at one end of the junction; a read error may be the cause. The rearrangement joins TRBV5-1 to TRBJ1-1; D gene unclear. Germline V gene lookup returns CDR1 SGHRS and CDR2 YFSETQ. The CDR3 extends over 12 amino acids. CDR3 loop: CASSLEGPEAFF. As DNA, the CDR3 is TGTGCCAGCAGCTTGGAGGGCCCTGAAGCTTTCTTT.

This rearrangement joins TRBV6-4 to TRBJ2-3; 8 nucleotides agree with TRBD2. This CDR3 has 16 residues. V was clipped by 4 bases and J by 0 bases; unmatched bases: 6. Germline-derived CDR1 and CDR2 are MRHNA and SNTAGT. DNA of the CDR3: TGTGCCAGCAGTGGCTCCTCGGGAGGGAGCACAGATACGCAGTATTTT. It encodes CASSGSSGGSTDTQYF.

On this clone itself: At the DNA level, this CDR3 is encoded by other sequences in the same sample as well. The chain recombines TRBV9 with TRBJ2-2; 7 bases align to TRBD2. The CDR3 contains 13 residues. The germline V gene has CDR1 SGDLS and CDR2 YYNGEE. V gave up 3 bases and J gave up 5 bases; unmatched junction bases: 1. The CDR3 loop is CASSGGGTGELFF. CDR3 DNA sequence: TGTGCCAGCAGCGGGGGGGGGACCGGGGAGCTGTTTTTT.

This chain connects TRBV11-2 to TRBJ2-5; D is undetermined. Trimming stripped 2 bases from V and 1 base from J, with 8 bases between. Germline V gene sequence: CDR1 SGHAT, CDR2 FQNNGV. CDR3 length: 14 amino acids. CDR3 in amino acids: CASSLIRAQETQYF. The CDR3 DNA reads TGTGCCAGCAGCTTAATTAGAGCCCAAGAGACCCAGTACTTC.

This sequence joins TRBV18 and TRBJ1-2, with a tentative D call TRBD1 (5 bases). Trimming removed 2 bases from V and 4 bases from J, with 14 bases in between. CDR1 and CDR2 (germline): KGHSH, LQKENI. This CDR3 spans 15 amino acids. As DNA, the CDR3 is TGTGCCAGCTCACCAGACCTGACAGATACCTATGGCTACACCTTC. It specifies CASSPDLTDTYGYTF.

The chain recombines TRBV2 with TRBJ2-7; D is undetermined. This CDR3 contains 16 residues. Trimming removed 1 base from V and 7 bases from J, with 20 bases in between. The germline gives CDR1 SNHLY, CDR2 FYNNEI. The CDR3 DNA reads as TGTGCCAGCAGTGAAGGAACTGAACCGTCCCTCTGGGAGCAGTACTTC. This encodes CASSEGTEPSLWEQYF. The entire variable domain, with the rest obtained from reference TRBV2 and TRBJ2-7, is as follows: EPEVTQTPSHQVTQMGQEVILRCVPISNHLYFYWYRQILGQKVEFLVSFYNNEISEKSEIFDDQFSVERPDGSNFTLKIRSTKLEDSAMYFCASSEGTEPSLWEQYFGPGTRLTVT.

The chain combines TRBV6-5 with TRBJ1-3; D uncertain. Per the germline V gene, CDR1 is MNHEY and CDR2 is SVGAGI. The ends were cut back, 6 bases at V and 0 bases at J, with 9 bases in the middle. The CDR3 has 14 amino acids. The CDR3 reads CASREKGSGNTIYF. CDR3 nucleotides: TGTGCCAGCAGAGAGAAGGGCTCTGGAAACACCATATATTTT.

The rearrangement links TRBV4-3 to TRBJ2-3; tentatively, D is TRBD1 (6 bases). In germline, CDR1 is LGHNA, CDR2 YSLEER. The CDR3 has 16 amino acids. Trimming stripped 0 bases from V and 7 bases from J, with 17 bases between. The CDR3 region is CASSQEKWQGSNTQYF. CDR3 coding DNA: TGCGCCAGCAGCCAAGAGAAGTGGCAGGGGTCAAATACGCAGTATTTT.

The chain uses TRBV15 and TRBJ1-1; D is unresolved. Trimming stripped 2 bases from V and 1 base from J, with 17 bases between. The germline CDR1 and CDR2 sequences are LNHNV and YYDKDF (reference sequence). CDR3 size: 17 residues. CDR3: CATSRFPSGVQNTEAFF. DNA of the CDR3: TGTGCCACCAGCAGATTCCCAAGCGGGGTTCAGAACACTGAAGCTTTCTTT.

This chain links TRBV9 with TRBJ1-1; D might be TRBD1 (6 bases). The germline CDR1 and CDR2 sequences are SGDLS and YYNGEE. The CDR3 is 13 residues long. The V end lost 3 bases, the J end lost 0 bases, and 6 bases lay between the germline ends. The CDR3 protein is CASSEGVNTEAFF. As DNA, the CDR3 is TGTGCCAGCAGCGAGGGGGTGAACACTGAAGCTTTCTTT.

This chain joins TRBV28 and TRBJ2-5; 12 bases match TRBD1. Germline V CDR1 and CDR2: MDHEN, SYDVKM. The CDR3 is 16 amino acids. Trimming removed 2 bases from V and 5 bases from J; junction bases left unmatched: 6. The CDR3 region is CASSLRDRGRRETQYF. The CDR3, as DNA: TGTGCCAGCAGTTTAAGGGACAGGGGGCGCAGGGAGACCCAGTACTTC.

In this sample, this clone turned up once. The chain recombines TRBV19 with TRBJ1-2; maybe TRBD1 (5 bases). Trimming left V 6 bases short and J 6 bases short, with 14 bases between. The germline CDR1 and CDR2 sequences are LNHDA and SQIVND (reference sequence). The CDR3 extends over 13 amino acids. CDR3 DNA sequence: TGTGCCAGTAGCACCTGGGGGGAGGATGGCTACACCTTC. Translation gives CASSTWGEDGYTF.

The chain recombines TRBV28 with TRBJ2-5; D may be TRBD2 (6 bases). Germline loops: CDR1 MDHEN, CDR2 SYDVKM. The length of the CDR3 is 14 residues. Trimming took 5 bases from V and 5 from J, leaving 15 bases between them. In nucleotides, the CDR3 is TGTGCCAGCAGTCCCCGGGACTTAGTGGAGACCCAGTACTTC. Translation gives CASSPRDLVETQYF.

This clone was counted a single time. The chain has TRBV4-2 and TRBJ2-3, with TRBD1 as a possible D gene (6 bases). The CDR3 is 16 residues long. CDR1 is LGHNA, CDR2 YNFKEQ, per germline. Trimming took off 0 bases at V and 1 base at J, with 11 bases between the two ends. The CDR3 is CASSQEGYRGTDTQYF. CDR3 bases: TGTGCCAGCAGCCAAGAAGGTTACAGGGGCACAGATACGCAGTATTTT.

The V and J genes are TRBV25-1 and TRBJ1-1; D gene ambiguous. The CDR3 contains 13 residues. Trimming took off 4 bases at V and 1 base at J, with 7 bases between the two ends. In germline, CDR1 is MGHDK, CDR2 SYGVNS. CDR3: CASSVRGNTEAFF. DNA for the CDR3: TGTGCCAGCAGTGTGAGAGGGAACACTGAAGCTTTCTTT.

This clone was seen more than once but under ten times. Different DNA sequences within this sample yield the same CDR3. The V call is TRBV6-4, the J call TRBJ2-1; 9 nucleotides line up with TRBD2. Germline V gene lookup returns CDR1 MRHNA and CDR2 SNTAGT. The CDR3 sequence is 15 residues long. After removal of 0 bases from V and 3 bases from J, the junction contained 0 bases not matched to a gene. The CDR3 is CASSDSAGGYNEQFF. The CDR3 region has the DNA TGTGCCAGCAGTGACTCAGCGGGGGGCTACAATGAGCAGTTCTTC.

This chain joins TRBV4-3 and TRBJ2-3; 13 bases match TRBD2. The V gene end was trimmed by 0 bases and the J gene end by 4 bases; junction bases not matched to a gene: 4. Germline V gene sequence: CDR1 LGHNA, CDR2 YSLEER. The CDR3 sequence is 17 residues long. CDR3 amino acids: CASSQERLAGGADTQYF. The CDR3 nucleotides read TGCGCCAGCAGCCAAGAAAGACTAGCGGGAGGTGCAGATACGCAGTATTTT.